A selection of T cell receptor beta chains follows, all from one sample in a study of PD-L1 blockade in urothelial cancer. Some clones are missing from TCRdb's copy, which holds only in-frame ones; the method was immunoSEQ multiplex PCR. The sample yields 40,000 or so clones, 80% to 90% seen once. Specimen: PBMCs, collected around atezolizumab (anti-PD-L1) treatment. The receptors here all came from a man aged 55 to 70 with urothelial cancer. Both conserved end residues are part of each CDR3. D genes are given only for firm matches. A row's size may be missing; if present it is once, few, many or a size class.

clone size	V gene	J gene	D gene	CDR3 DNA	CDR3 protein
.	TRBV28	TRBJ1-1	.	TGTGCCAGCAGTTTAGGGACAAGGAACACTGAAGCTTTCTTT	CASSLGTRNTEAFF
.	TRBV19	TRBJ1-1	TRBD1	TGTGCCAGTAGTCAGGGGGCCGGCACTGAAGCTTTCTTT	CASSQGAGTEAFF
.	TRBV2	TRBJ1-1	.	TGTGCCAGCAAAATCGGACATACGAACACTGAAGCTTTCTTT	CASKIGHTNTEAFF
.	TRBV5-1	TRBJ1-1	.	TGCGCCAGCAGCTTGGTAGCGGTTAACACTGAAGCTTTCTTT	CASSLVAVNTEAFF
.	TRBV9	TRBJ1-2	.	TGTGCCAGCAGCTCAGAAGGGGGTAACTATGGCTACACCTTC	CASSSEGGNYGYTF
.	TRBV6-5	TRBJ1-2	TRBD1	TGTGCCAGCCGGACAGGGGGGAAGTATGGCTACACCTTC	CASRTGGKYGYTF
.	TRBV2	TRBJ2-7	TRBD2	TGTGCCAGCAGGCGGGCCGTCGGGACTAGCGACGAGCAGTACTTC	CASRRAVGTSDEQYF
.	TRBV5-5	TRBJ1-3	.	TGTGCCAGCAGCCTCAGGGTTTTCTCTGGAAACACCATATATTTT	CASSLRVFSGNTIYF
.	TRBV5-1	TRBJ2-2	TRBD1	TGCGCCAGCAGCACGTCCGGGACAGGGGGGGCCGGGGAGCTGTTTTTT	CASSTSGTGGAGELFF
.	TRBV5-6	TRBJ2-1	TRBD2	TGTGCCAGCAGCTTGCGTCTAGCGGTAAGGGCCTACAATGAGCAGTTCTTC	CASSLRLAVRAYNEQFF
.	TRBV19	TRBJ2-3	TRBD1	TGTGCCAGCGGGACAGTGCCCACAGATACGCAGTATTTT	CASGTVPTDTQYF
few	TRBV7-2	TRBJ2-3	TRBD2	TGTGCCAGCAGCTGGGCTGGTGGGAGGGCTCGGGATACGCAGTATTTT	CASSWAGGRARDTQYF
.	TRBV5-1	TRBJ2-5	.	TGCGCCAGCAGCCAACCGGGGTACCAAGAGACCCAGTACTTC	CASSQPGYQETQYF
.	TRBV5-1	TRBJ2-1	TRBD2	TGCGCCAGTCAGGTGGTGGGACTAGCGAACAATGAGCAGTTCTTC	CASQVVGLANNEQFF
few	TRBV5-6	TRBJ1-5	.	TGTGCCAGCAGCTTACGGGGAGGGTATCAGCCCCAGCATTTT	CASSLRGGYQPQHF
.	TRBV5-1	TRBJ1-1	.	TGCGCCAGCAGCTTGCCGGGGACTGAAGCTTTCTTT	CASSLPGTEAFF
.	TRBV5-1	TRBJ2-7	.	TGCGCCAGCAGCTTGGTAGCAGGGTACGAGCAGTACTTC	CASSLVAGYEQYF
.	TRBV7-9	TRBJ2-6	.	TGTGCCAGCAGCTTAGAGGGGCTTGGGGCCAACGTCCTGACTTTC	CASSLEGLGANVLTF
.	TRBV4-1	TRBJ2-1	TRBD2	TGCGCCAGCAGCCCAAAATTGACTAGCGGGGCCCCGGGGTACAATGAGCAGTTCTTC	CASSPKLTSGAPGYNEQFF